This record looks at one TCR beta chain sequence and its context. Its antigen remains unidentified. The data were obtained in a study of cytomegalovirus exposure and HLA in healthy donors. Study-wide background: Earlier work reported about 110 million unique TCR beta sequences from about 180 million T cells. HLA-typed donors contributed approximately 86 million unique TCRs, which were held in an early data release.

Primers for the PCR totalled 60 Vbeta and 13 Jbeta. Measured with immunoSEQ multiplex PCR; TCRdb has only the in-frame clones, and not every one. This table has 99,000 or so clones, under 85% appearing once. Study observations and caveats: As was reported, the HLA-A and HLA-B alleles of most subjects were accurately predicted from TCR beta sequences. In vitro assays verified that a few CMV-associated chains recognized CMV antigens specifically.

The sequencing input was PBMCs. This TCR came from a woman in her 40s in good health and CMV-seropositive.

The CDR3 DNA sequence: TGTGCCAGCAGTGACAGTCACAGGGGTTCCTACAATGAGCAGTTCTTC. This codes for CASSDSHRGSYNEQFF. The chain is built from TRBV6-4 and TRBJ2-1, with 7 bases lining up with TRBD1. The CDR3 has 16 amino acids. Per germline, CDR1 MRHNA and CDR2 SNTAGT. J gave up 1 base and V 2 bases, and 5 bases lay outside the gene matches.